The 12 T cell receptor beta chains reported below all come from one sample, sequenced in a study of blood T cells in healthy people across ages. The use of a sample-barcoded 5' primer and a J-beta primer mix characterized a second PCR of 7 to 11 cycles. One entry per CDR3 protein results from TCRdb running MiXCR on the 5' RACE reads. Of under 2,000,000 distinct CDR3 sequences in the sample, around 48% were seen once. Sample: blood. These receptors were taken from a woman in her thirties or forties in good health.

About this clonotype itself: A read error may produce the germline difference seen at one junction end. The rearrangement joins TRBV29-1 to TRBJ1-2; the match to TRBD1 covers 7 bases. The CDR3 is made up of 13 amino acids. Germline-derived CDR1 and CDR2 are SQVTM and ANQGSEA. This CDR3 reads CGVGQQGNEGYTF. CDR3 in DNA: TGCGGCGTCGGGCAACAGGGGAACGAGGGCTACACCTTC.

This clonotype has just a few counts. In nucleotides, the CDR3 is TGTGCCAGCAGCACGGACAGGGGCCGCACAGATACGCAGTATTTT. Its translation is CASSTDRGRTDTQYF. V and J are TRBV5-6 and TRBJ2-3; 9 positions match TRBD1. V shed 4 bases, J shed 1 base, and the junction held 4 bases outside the gene matches. Germline values: CDR1 SGHDT, CDR2 YYEEEE. The CDR3 length is 15 residues.

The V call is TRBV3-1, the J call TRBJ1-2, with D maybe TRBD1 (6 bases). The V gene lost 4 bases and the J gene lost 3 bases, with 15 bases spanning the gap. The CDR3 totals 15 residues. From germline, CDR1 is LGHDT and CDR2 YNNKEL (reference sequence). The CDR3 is CASSLTGQHYYGYTF. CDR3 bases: TGTGCCAGCAGCCTGACAGGCCAACATTACTATGGCTACACCTTC.

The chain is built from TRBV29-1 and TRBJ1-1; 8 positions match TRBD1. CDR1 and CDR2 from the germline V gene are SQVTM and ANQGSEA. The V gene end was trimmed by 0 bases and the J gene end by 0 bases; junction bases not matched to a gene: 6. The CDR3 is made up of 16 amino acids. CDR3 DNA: TGCAGCGTTGAAGATATCAGGGGGCAGATGAACACTGAAGCTTTCTTT. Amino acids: CSVEDIRGQMNTEAFF.

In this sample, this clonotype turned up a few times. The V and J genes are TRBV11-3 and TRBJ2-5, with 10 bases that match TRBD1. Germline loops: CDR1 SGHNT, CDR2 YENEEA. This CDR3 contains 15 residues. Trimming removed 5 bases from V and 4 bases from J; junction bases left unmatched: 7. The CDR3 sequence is CASSVGTGEAETQYF. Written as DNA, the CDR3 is TGTGCCAGCAGCGTCGGGACAGGGGAGGCAGAGACCCAGTACTTC.

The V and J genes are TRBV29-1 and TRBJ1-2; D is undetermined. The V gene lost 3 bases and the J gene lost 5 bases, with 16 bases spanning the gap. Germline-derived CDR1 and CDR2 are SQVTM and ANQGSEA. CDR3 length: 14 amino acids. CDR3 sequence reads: CSVDKDTVGYGYTF. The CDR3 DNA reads TGCAGCGTTGATAAAGACACCGTTGGGTATGGCTACACCTTC.

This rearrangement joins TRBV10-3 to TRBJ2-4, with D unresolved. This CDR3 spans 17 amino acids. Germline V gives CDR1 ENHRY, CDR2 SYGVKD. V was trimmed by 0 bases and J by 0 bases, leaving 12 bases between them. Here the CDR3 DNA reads TGTGCCATCAGTGAGTCGGAAGCAGTCCTAGCCAAAAACATTCAGTACTTC. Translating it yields CAISESEAVLAKNIQYF.

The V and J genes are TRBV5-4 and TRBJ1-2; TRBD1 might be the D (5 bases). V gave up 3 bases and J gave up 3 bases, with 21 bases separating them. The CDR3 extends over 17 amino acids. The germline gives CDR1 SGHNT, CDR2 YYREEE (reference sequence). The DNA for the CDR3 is TGTGCCAGCAGCTCGGCGGGACGGGGGGTTCCCCACTATGGCTACACCTTC. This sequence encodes CASSSAGRGVPHYGYTF.

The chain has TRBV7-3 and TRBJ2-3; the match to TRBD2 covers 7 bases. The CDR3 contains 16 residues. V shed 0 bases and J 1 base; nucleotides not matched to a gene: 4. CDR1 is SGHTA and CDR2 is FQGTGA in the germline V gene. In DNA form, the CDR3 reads TGTGCCAGCAGCTTAACGGCGGCGGGGGGCACAGATACGCAGTATTTT. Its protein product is CASSLTAAGGTDTQYF. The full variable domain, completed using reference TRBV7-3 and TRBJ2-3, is GAGVSQTPSNKVTEKGKYVELRCDPISGHTALYWYRQSLGQGPEFLIYFQGTGAADDSGLPNDRFFAVRPEGSVSTLKIQRTERGDSAVYLCASSLTAAGGTDTQYFGPGTRLTVL.

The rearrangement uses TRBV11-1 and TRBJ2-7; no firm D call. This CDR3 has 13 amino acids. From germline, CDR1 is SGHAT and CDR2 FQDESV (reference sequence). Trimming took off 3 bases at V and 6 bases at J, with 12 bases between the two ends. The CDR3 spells CASSFGRTTEQYF. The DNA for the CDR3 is TGTGCCAGCAGCTTTGGTAGAACCACCGAGCAGTACTTC.

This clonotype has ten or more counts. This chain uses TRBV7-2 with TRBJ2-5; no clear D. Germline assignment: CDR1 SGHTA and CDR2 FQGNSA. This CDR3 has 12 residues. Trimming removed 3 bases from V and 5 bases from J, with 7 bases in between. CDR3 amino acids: CASSLFTETQYF. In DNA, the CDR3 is TGTGCCAGCAGCTTGTTTACCGAGACCCAGTACTTC.

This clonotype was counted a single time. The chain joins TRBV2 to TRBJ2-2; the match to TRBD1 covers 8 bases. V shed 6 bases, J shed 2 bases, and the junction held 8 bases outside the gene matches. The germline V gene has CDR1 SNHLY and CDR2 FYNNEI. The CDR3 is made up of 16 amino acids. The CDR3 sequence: CASSGQGLKNTGELFF. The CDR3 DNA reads TGTGCCAGCAGCGGACAGGGCCTAAAAAACACCGGGGAGCTGTTTTTT.